Listed below are T cell receptor beta chains from one sample, sequenced in a study of Ad26.COV2.S vaccination and SARS-CoV-2 variants. Repertoires were generated with immunoSEQ multiplex PCR, while TCRdb's copy carries only in-frame clones and drops some. The sample contains 410,000 or so clones, about nine tenths of which appear only once. Sample: peripheral blood, taken in a trial of Ad26.COV2.S vaccine versus placebo. Receptors were obtained from a person aged 18-65 years who received the Ad26.COV2.S COVID-19 vaccine or a placebo. CDR3s include the opening cysteine and the closing phenylalanine or tryptophan. D genes are given only for firm matches. Some rows have no size entry. The others give once, few or many, or a class for an expanded clone.

j_call: TRBJ2-3
d_call: TRBD2
clone_size: -
v_call: TRBV6-6
cdr3_length: 17
cdr3_aa: CASSPRLAGHSTDTQYF
cdr3_nt: TGTGCCAGCAGTCCTAGGCTAGCGGGGCATAGCACAGATACGCAGTATTTT

j_call: TRBJ1-4
d_call: -
clone_size: -
v_call: TRBV6-4
cdr3_length: 15
cdr3_aa: CASSDFGGGDEKLFF
cdr3_nt: TGTGCCAGCAGTGACTTTGGGGGTGGGGATGAAAAACTGTTTTTT

j_call: TRBJ2-2
d_call: TRBD2
clone_size: -
v_call: TRBV30
cdr3_length: 15
cdr3_aa: CAWRIAGGVAGELFF
cdr3_nt: TGTGCCTGGAGGATTGCGGGAGGGGTGGCCGGGGAGCTGTTTTTT

j_call: TRBJ2-3
d_call: TRBD2
clone_size: -
v_call: TRBV24-1
cdr3_length: 14
cdr3_aa: CATASGRMLDTQYF
cdr3_nt: TGTGCCACGGCTAGCGGGAGAATGTTGGATACGCAGTATTTT

j_call: TRBJ2-1
d_call: TRBD2
clone_size: once
v_call: TRBV27
cdr3_length: 18
cdr3_aa: CASSLYRTSGSSYNEQFF
cdr3_nt: TGTGCCAGCAGTTTATACCGGACTAGCGGTAGCTCCTACAATGAGCAGTTCTTC

j_call: TRBJ2-5
d_call: -
clone_size: -
v_call: TRBV3-1/TRBV3-2
cdr3_length: 13
cdr3_aa: CASSQGQEETQYF
cdr3_nt: TGTGCCAGCAGCCAAGGGCAGGAAGAGACCCAGTACTTC

j_call: TRBJ2-1
d_call: -
clone_size: -
v_call: TRBV12-5
cdr3_length: 17
cdr3_aa: CASGLSRLGGGQDEQFF
cdr3_nt: TGTGCTAGTGGTTTGTCACGACTAGGAGGGGGTCAGGATGAGCAGTTCTTC

j_call: TRBJ2-7
d_call: TRBD1
clone_size: -
v_call: TRBV4-1
cdr3_length: 16
cdr3_aa: CASSQEGQGTLYEQYF
cdr3_nt: TGCGCCAGCAGCCAGGAGGGACAGGGGACCCTCTACGAGCAGTACTTC

j_call: TRBJ2-1
d_call: -
clone_size: -
v_call: TRBV15
cdr3_length: 13
cdr3_aa: CATSSLSSNEQFF
cdr3_nt: TGTGCCACCAGTTCCTTGAGTAGCAATGAGCAGTTCTTC

j_call: TRBJ1-5
d_call: -
clone_size: once
v_call: TRBV3-1/TRBV3-2
cdr3_length: 14
cdr3_aa: CASSQGASAQPQHF
cdr3_nt: TGTGCCAGCAGCCAGGGGGCTTCGGCTCAGCCCCAGCATTTT

j_call: TRBJ1-1
d_call: TRBD1
clone_size: -
v_call: TRBV20-1
cdr3_length: 15
cdr3_aa: CSASTPQGKGTEAFF
cdr3_nt: TGCAGTGCCAGTACCCCACAGGGGAAGGGCACTGAAGCTTTCTTT

j_call: TRBJ1-6
d_call: -
clone_size: -
v_call: TRBV5-1
cdr3_length: 14
cdr3_aa: CASSLGERNSPLHF
cdr3_nt: TGCGCCAGCAGCTTAGGGGAAAGGAATTCACCCCTCCACTTT

j_call: TRBJ2-7
d_call: -
clone_size: -
v_call: TRBV27
cdr3_length: 14
cdr3_aa: CASSSAGRAYEQYF
cdr3_nt: TGTGCCAGCAGTTCTGCGGGGCGAGCCTACGAGCAGTACTTC

j_call: TRBJ2-5
d_call: TRBD1
clone_size: -
v_call: TRBV28
cdr3_length: 16
cdr3_aa: CASSSPHRGREETQYF
cdr3_nt: TGTGCCAGCAGTTCACCACACAGGGGGCGCGAGGAGACCCAGTACTTC

j_call: TRBJ2-1
d_call: -
clone_size: once
v_call: TRBV5-4
cdr3_length: 13
cdr3_aa: CASSLRTANEQFF
cdr3_nt: TGTGCCAGCAGCTTGCGGACAGCTAATGAGCAGTTCTTC

j_call: TRBJ2-1
d_call: TRBD1
clone_size: -
v_call: TRBV24-1
cdr3_length: 15
cdr3_aa: CATSDPRTGLNEQFF
cdr3_nt: TGTGCCACCAGTGACCCCCGGACAGGCCTAAATGAGCAGTTCTTC

j_call: TRBJ2-7
d_call: TRBD2
clone_size: -
v_call: TRBV10-3
cdr3_length: 14
cdr3_aa: CAISDLAGGDEQYF
cdr3_nt: TGTGCCATCAGTGACCTAGCGGGAGGTGACGAGCAGTACTTC

j_call: TRBJ2-1
d_call: TRBD2
clone_size: -
v_call: TRBV11-3
cdr3_length: 20
cdr3_aa: CASSPGPGLAGVGSYNEQFF
cdr3_nt: TGTGCCAGCAGCCCAGGACCGGGACTAGCGGGAGTCGGATCTTACAATGAGCAGTTCTTC

j_call: TRBJ2-7
d_call: TRBD2
clone_size: -
v_call: TRBV5-3
cdr3_length: 15
cdr3_aa: CARSLVRGGSYEQYF
cdr3_nt: TGTGCCAGAAGCTTGGTTCGCGGGGGCTCCTACGAGCAGTACTTC

j_call: TRBJ1-5
d_call: -
clone_size: few
v_call: TRBV6-1
cdr3_length: 15
cdr3_aa: CASSEVGGSGQPQHF
cdr3_nt: TGTGCCAGCAGTGAAGTCGGGGGGAGCGGTCAGCCCCAGCATTTT

j_call: TRBJ2-7
d_call: TRBD1
clone_size: -
v_call: TRBV19
cdr3_length: 14
cdr3_aa: CASKPTGGGYEQYF
cdr3_nt: TGTGCCAGTAAACCGACAGGGGGTGGCTACGAGCAGTACTTC

j_call: TRBJ2-7
d_call: -
clone_size: -
v_call: TRBV19
cdr3_length: 14
cdr3_aa: CASSIVLREREQYF
cdr3_nt: TGTGCCAGTAGTATAGTATTGAGGGAGCGCGAGCAGTACTTC

j_call: TRBJ2-7
d_call: TRBD2
clone_size: -
v_call: TRBV10-3
cdr3_length: 16
cdr3_aa: CAISGPLAGAPYEQYF
cdr3_nt: TGTGCCATCAGTGGTCCTCTAGCGGGAGCTCCCTACGAGCAGTACTTC

j_call: TRBJ1-5
d_call: -
clone_size: -
v_call: TRBV28
cdr3_length: 15
cdr3_aa: CASSPPWAQVGSQHF
cdr3_nt: TGTGCCAGCAGTCCCCCGTGGGCCCAGGTCGGGTCCCAGCATTTT

j_call: TRBJ2-7
d_call: -
clone_size: few
v_call: TRBV7-9
cdr3_length: 12
cdr3_aa: CASSAASYEQYF
cdr3_nt: TGTGCCAGCAGCGCCGCCTCCTACGAGCAGTACTTC

j_call: TRBJ2-7
d_call: -
clone_size: -
v_call: TRBV20-1
cdr3_length: 11
cdr3_aa: CSARVVGEQYF
cdr3_nt: TGCAGTGCTAGGGTGGTTGGTGAGCAGTACTTC

j_call: TRBJ2-6
d_call: -
clone_size: -
v_call: TRBV27
cdr3_length: 15
cdr3_aa: CASSGPVVGANVLTF
cdr3_nt: TGTGCCAGCAGTGGACCCGTCGTTGGGGCCAACGTCCTGACTTTC

j_call: TRBJ2-3
d_call: TRBD2
clone_size: -
v_call: TRBV11-3
cdr3_length: 15
cdr3_aa: CASSFGGGTTDTQYF
cdr3_nt: TGTGCCAGCAGCTTCGGGGGAGGGACCACAGATACGCAGTATTTT

j_call: TRBJ2-1
d_call: -
clone_size: -
v_call: TRBV19
cdr3_length: 15
cdr3_aa: CASSVQLTSYNEQFF
cdr3_nt: TGTGCCAGTAGTGTACAGCTAACCTCCTACAATGAGCAGTTCTTC

j_call: TRBJ2-7
d_call: TRBD1
clone_size: -
v_call: TRBV11-2
cdr3_length: 15
cdr3_aa: CASSRRDRGLHEQYF
cdr3_nt: TGTGCCAGCAGCCGCCGGGACAGGGGGCTCCACGAGCAGTACTTC

j_call: TRBJ1-2
d_call: -
clone_size: -
v_call: TRBV5-1
cdr3_length: 15
cdr3_aa: CASRDPGSSNYGYTF
cdr3_nt: TGCGCCAGCAGAGACCCAGGGTCGTCTAACTATGGCTACACCTTC

j_call: TRBJ2-3
d_call: -
clone_size: -
v_call: TRBV30
cdr3_length: 14
cdr3_aa: CAWSSTQITDTQYF
cdr3_nt: TGTGCCTGGAGTAGTACTCAGATCACAGATACGCAGTATTTT

j_call: TRBJ2-2
d_call: -
clone_size: -
v_call: TRBV19
cdr3_length: 16
cdr3_aa: CASSIRSTGWAGELFF
cdr3_nt: TGTGCCAGTAGTATAAGGTCTACAGGGTGGGCCGGGGAGCTGTTTTTT

j_call: TRBJ2-2
d_call: -
clone_size: -
v_call: TRBV4-3
cdr3_length: 15
cdr3_aa: CASSPASSNTGELFF
cdr3_nt: TGCGCCAGCAGCCCGGCTAGCTCGAACACCGGGGAGCTGTTTTTT

j_call: TRBJ2-6
d_call: -
clone_size: -
v_call: TRBV2
cdr3_length: 14
cdr3_aa: CASRGSGGANVLTF
cdr3_nt: TGTGCCAGCAGGGGCTCGGGTGGGGCCAACGTCCTGACTTTC

j_call: TRBJ2-1
d_call: TRBD2
clone_size: -
v_call: TRBV7-8
cdr3_length: 17
cdr3_aa: CASSLVSRLAGVNEQFF
cdr3_nt: TGTGCCAGCAGCTTAGTTTCTCGGCTAGCGGGAGTCAATGAGCAGTTCTTC

j_call: TRBJ1-2
d_call: -
clone_size: -
v_call: TRBV6-2/TRBV6-3
cdr3_length: 14
cdr3_aa: CASSYSGRGYGYTF
cdr3_nt: TGTGCCAGCAGTTACTCTGGTAGGGGCTATGGCTACACCTTC

j_call: TRBJ1-2
d_call: -
clone_size: -
v_call: TRBV5-4
cdr3_length: 15
cdr3_aa: CASSTTPTGDYGYTF
cdr3_nt: TGTGCCAGCAGCACGACCCCGACAGGAGACTATGGCTACACCTTC

j_call: TRBJ1-5
d_call: TRBD1
clone_size: -
v_call: TRBV6-2/TRBV6-3
cdr3_length: 16
cdr3_aa: CASSRRQGLANQPQHF
cdr3_nt: TGTGCCAGCAGCCGAAGACAGGGCTTAGCAAATCAGCCCCAGCATTTT

j_call: TRBJ2-5
d_call: -
clone_size: -
v_call: TRBV6-5
cdr3_length: 16
cdr3_aa: CASSYSVGRVGETQYF
cdr3_nt: TGTGCCAGCAGTTACTCGGTTGGCAGGGTAGGCGAGACCCAGTACTTC

j_call: TRBJ1-2
d_call: -
clone_size: few
v_call: TRBV30
cdr3_length: 13
cdr3_aa: CAWSVGLKGGYTF
cdr3_nt: TGTGCCTGGAGTGTTGGTTTAAAAGGTGGCTACACCTTC